This T cell receptor (beta chain) is drawn from a study of T cell responses to AZD1222 COVID-19 vaccine. With respect to this clone: Its antigen is unknown.

The method was immunoSEQ multiplex PCR; TCRdb's version includes in-frame clones alone and lacks a portion of them. Of roughly 140,000 clones in the sample, more than 90% were seen once. Overall study results and limits: Within unmutated variant regions lay the reported targets of nearly half of spike-specific TCRs. There were repertoire samples only from the period after the peak T cell response. Spike-specific TCR repertoires showed rising breadth and depth after two AZD1222 doses. Clonal diversity was possibly underestimated; the donors were predominantly white British and more often female.

The source is an adult who received the AZD1222 COVID-19 vaccine. Sequenced here: peripheral blood, sampled 28 days after the second AZD1222 dose.

This chain's CDR3 is CASSLRTSGSVPDTQYF. In DNA form, the CDR3 reads TGTGCCAGCAGCCTCAGGACTAGCGGGAGTGTTCCAGATACGCAGTATTTT. The chain uses TRBV9 and TRBJ2-3, with TRBD2 identical over 13 bases. Germline lookup yields CDR1 SGDLS and CDR2 YYNGEE. Trimming at V came to 4 bases and at J to 4 bases, leaving 9 bases not matched to a gene. The CDR3 has 17 amino acids. The complete variable domain, with remaining parts taken from reference TRBV9 and TRBJ2-3, reads DSGVTQTPKHLITATGQRVTLRCSPRSGDLSVYWYQQSLDQGLQFLIQYYNGEERAKGNILERFSAQQFPDLHSELNLSSLELGDSALYFCASSLRTSGSVPDTQYFGPGTRLTVL.